This T cell receptor (beta chain) was found in a study of blood T cells in healthy people across ages. The CDR3 sequence is 15 residues long. Trimming removed 1 base from V and 1 base from J; junction bases left unmatched: 5. CDR1 and CDR2 from the germline V gene are SGHRS and YFSETQ. This clonotype was seen a single time. As yet, its antigen is unknown. Findings and caveats of the study: Underestimates were what the diversity estimates from one million T cells were considered to be.

Alongside a J-beta primer mix, a sample-barcoded 5' primer served in a second PCR lasting about 7 to 11 cycles. TCRdb ran MiXCR on the 5' RACE reads and lists one entry per CDR3 protein. Here the sample spans 750,000 to 950,000 distinct CDR3 sequences, about a quarter being singletons. The same data also contributed to another study, on T cells of mothers and their children. In that study: Donation came from a few healthy Caucasian mothers together with their six children. Mothers gave over 8.5 million TCR beta CDR3 reads each, and children about 3 million each. Within related and unrelated pairs, thymic selection shapes TCR recombination output in a similar way.

V is TRBV5-1 and J is TRBJ2-7, with 7 bases fitting TRBD2. The receptor comes from a boy younger than 18 in good health. The sequenced sample was blood. The DNA of the CDR3 is TGCGCCAGCAGCTTGAGCACTAGCGCGTCCTACGAGCAGTACTTC. The encoded protein is CASSLSTSASYEQYF.